These 22 T cell receptor beta chains share one sample of origin, sequenced in a study of cytomegalovirus exposure and HLA in healthy donors. PCR was performed using 60 Vbeta and 13 Jbeta primers. Libraries were prepared by immunoSEQ multiplex PCR; TCRdb keeps only in-frame clonotypes and omits some of them. The profile shows about 170,000 clones, around 78% of them singletons. The sequencing input was PBMCs. These TCRs come from a female donor in good health and CMV-seronegative.

The chain links TRBV9 to TRBJ2-2, with D hard to call. Trimming shortened V by 2 bases and J by 7 bases, and 18 bases separated the two germline ends. In germline, CDR1 is SGDLS, CDR2 YYNGEE. The CDR3 has 16 residues. The CDR3 DNA reads as TGTGCCAGCAGCGTGAGCCGACTCCCCCTCGTCGGGGAGCTGTTTTTT. As protein: CASSVSRLPLVGELFF.

This clone was seen a single time. V gene TRBV19 combines with J gene TRBJ1-2; possible D gene TRBD1, 6 bases. CDR1 and CDR2 from the germline V gene are LNHDA and SQIVND (reference sequence). V was pared by 3 bases and J by 7 bases, with 18 bases between. The CDR3 extends over 15 amino acids. CDR3 nucleotides: TGTGCCAGTAGTATTCCGTGGGGGGGCAGAAGTGGCTACACCTTC. Protein product: CASSIPWGGRSGYTF.

The chain carries TRBV4-1 and TRBJ1-2; D not certain. V lost 1 base to trimming and J lost 0 bases, with 9 bases between them. The CDR3 loop spans 15 amino acids. Germline lookup yields CDR1 MGHRA and CDR2 YSYEKL. The DNA of the CDR3 is TGCGCCAGCAGCCAAGGGGCCGGCGCTAACTATGGCTACACCTTC. This translates into CASSQGAGANYGYTF.

The gene calls are TRBV2 and TRBJ1-3; TRBD1 matches at 8 bases. The germline V gene encodes CDR1 SNHLY and CDR2 FYNNEI. The V segment lost 10 bases and the J segment 3 bases; nucleotides outside the gene matches: 8. The CDR3 runs 14 residues. CDR3 sequence: CATEGTGLGNTIYF. The CDR3 DNA sequence: TGTGCCACCGAAGGGACAGGACTTGGAAACACCATATATTTT.

This clone was seen a handful of times. V and J are TRBV4-3 and TRBJ1-1; possible D gene TRBD1, 5 bases. Germline CDR1 reads LGHNA; CDR2 reads YSLEER. CDR3 length equals 15 residues. Trimming shortened V by 0 bases and J by 5 bases, and 13 bases separated the two germline ends. The CDR3 spells CASSQDGRVGTEAFF. The CDR3 DNA reads TGCGCCAGCAGCCAAGATGGCAGGGTGGGGACTGAAGCTTTCTTT.

This sequence joins TRBV5-1 and TRBJ2-5, with a weak D call TRBD2 (6 bases). The germline CDR1 and CDR2 sequences are SGHRS and YFSETQ. The CDR3 extends over 15 amino acids. V dropped 4 bases and J dropped 5 bases, with 18 bases sitting between them. The CDR3 spells CASSDTGQSGETQYF. For the CDR3, the DNA is TGCGCCAGCAGCGATACAGGTCAAAGCGGGGAGACCCAGTACTTC.

The V gene is TRBV4-3, the J gene TRBJ2-1; 10 nucleotides line up with TRBD2. Germline V lookup: CDR1 LGHNA, CDR2 YSLEER. CDR3 length: 17 residues. Losses at the gene ends were 0 bases for V and 3 bases for J; bases not matched to a gene: 5. The CDR3 DNA follows: TGCGCCAGCAGCCAAGATAGTACTAGCGGGGTCTACAATGAGCAGTTCTTC. Translation: CASSQDSTSGVYNEQFF.

The chain is built from TRBV18 and TRBJ2-3, with 10 bases aligning to TRBD2. CDR3 length: 16 amino acids. Germline CDR1 is KGHSH and CDR2 is LQKENI. J was trimmed by 1 base and V by 3 bases; bases with no gene match: 4. The CDR3 region is CASSPTSGKGTDTQYF. The CDR3, as DNA: TGTGCCAGCTCACCCACTAGCGGGAAGGGCACAGATACGCAGTATTTT. Combining the CDR3 with reference TRBV18 and TRBJ2-3 gives the whole variable domain NAGVMQNPRHLVRRRGQEARLRCSPMKGHSHVYWYRQLPEEGLKFMVYLQKENIIDESGMPKERFSAEFPKEGPSILRIQQVVRGDSAAYFCASSPTSGKGTDTQYFGPGTRLTVL.

The genes are TRBV15 and TRBJ2-4, with 12 bases fitting TRBD2. The junction had 11 bases not matched to a gene; V was cut back by 3 bases and J by 2 bases. Germline V CDR1 and CDR2: LNHNV, YYDKDF (reference sequence). This CDR3 contains 19 residues. The CDR3 region is CATSRGLAGGPTPKNIQYF. The CDR3, as DNA: TGTGCCACCAGCAGGGGGCTAGCGGGAGGGCCTACCCCCAAAAACATTCAGTACTTC. Full variable domain (remainder filled in from reference TRBV15 and TRBJ2-4): DAMVIQNPRYQVTQFGKPVTLSCSQTLNHNVMYWYQQKSSQAPKLLFHYYDKDFNNEADTPDNFQSRRPNTSFCFLDIRSPGLGDTAMYLCATSRGLAGGPTPKNIQYFGAGTRLSVL.

This rearrangement joins TRBV7-2 to TRBJ2-1; D is unresolved. In germline, CDR1 is SGHTA, CDR2 FQGNSA. V dropped 0 bases and J dropped 4 bases, with 13 bases sitting between them. CDR3 length equals 16 residues. The CDR3 DNA sequence: TGTGCCAGCAGCTTAGCGGGCTCCCTCCTATACAATGAGCAGTTCTTC. Amino acids: CASSLAGSLLYNEQFF. The variable domain in full, completed from reference TRBV7-2 and TRBJ2-1, reads GAGVSQSPSNKVTEKGKDVELRCDPISGHTALYWYRQSLGQGLEFLIYFQGNSAPDKSGLPSDRFSAERTGGSVSTLTIQRTQQEDSAVYLCASSLAGSLLYNEQFFGPGTRLTVL.

The V and J genes are TRBV19 and TRBJ2-2, with 7 positions matching TRBD2. V was clipped by 4 bases and J by 5 bases; unmatched bases: 10. The CDR3 length is 16 residues. The germline V gene encodes CDR1 LNHDA and CDR2 SQIVND (reference sequence). CDR3 nucleotides: TGTGCCAGTAGTAACCCCGGGGGGTCTTGGACCGGGGAGCTGTTTTTT. This encodes CASSNPGGSWTGELFF.

To note about this clone: Relative to the germline gene, one junction end is altered; a read error may explain this. V is TRBV7-9 and J is TRBJ1-6; D perhaps matches TRBD1 (6 bases). This CDR3 contains 14 residues. The germline V gene has CDR1 SEHNR and CDR2 FQNEAQ (reference sequence). Here the CDR3 DNA reads TGTGCCAGCACCTTAGGACAGTATAATTCACCCCTCCACTTT. The encoded protein is CASTLGQYNSPLHF. Together with reference TRBV7-9 and TRBJ1-6, the CDR3 gives the full variable domain: DTGVSQNPRHKITKRGQNVTFRCDPISEHNRLYWYRQTLGQGPEFLTYFQNEAQLEKSRLLSDRFSAERPKGSFSTLEIQRTEQGDSAMYLCASTLGQYNSPLHFGNGTRLTVT.

The V gene is TRBV9, the J gene TRBJ1-4; a possible D gene is TRBD1 (6 bases). This CDR3 is built from 15 residues. V lost 4 bases to trimming and J lost 8 bases, with 18 bases between them. CDR1 and CDR2 from the germline V gene are SGDLS and YYNGEE. The CDR3 protein is CASSLLGGGNEKLFF. The DNA of the CDR3 is TGTGCCAGCAGCCTATTAGGGGGGGGCAACGAAAAACTGTTTTTT.

The rearrangement links TRBV10-3 to TRBJ1-5; 8 bases are a match to TRBD1. CDR3 length: 14 residues. V was clipped by 2 bases and J by 4 bases; unmatched bases: 1. Per the germline V gene, CDR1 is ENHRY and CDR2 is SYGVKD. Written as DNA, the CDR3 is TGTGCCATCAGTGAGACAGGGGGAAATCAGCCCCAGCATTTT. Its translation: CAISETGGNQPQHF.

This clone was found a few times. The rearrangement joins TRBV19 to TRBJ1-1; D gene uncertain. CDR1 and CDR2 from the germline V gene are LNHDA and SQIVND (reference sequence). The length of the CDR3 is 12 residues. Trimming took off 7 bases at V and 2 bases at J, with 8 bases between the two ends. The CDR3 region is CASKGVNTEAFF. Written as DNA, the CDR3 is TGTGCCAGTAAAGGAGTAAACACTGAAGCTTTCTTT.

The chain has TRBV19 and TRBJ2-1; maybe TRBD2 (5 bases). The germline V and J ends were trimmed by 4 bases and 8 bases, with 6 bases remaining between them. Germline assignment: CDR1 LNHDA and CDR2 SQIVND (reference sequence). This CDR3 comprises 11 residues. The CDR3 DNA is TGTGCCAGTAGTACGAGGGATGAGCAGTTCTTC. This translates into CASSTRDEQFF.

CDR3 nucleotide sequence: TGTGCCAGTAGTGCGGGGACAGGATCTGACTATGGCTACACCTTC. Translation: CASSAGTGSDYGYTF. V and J are TRBV19 and TRBJ1-2; 8 positions match TRBD1. CDR1 and CDR2 from the germline V gene are LNHDA and SQIVND (reference sequence). The CDR3 runs 15 residues. J gave up 3 bases and V 5 bases, and 8 bases lay outside the gene matches.

This chain links TRBV29-1 with TRBJ2-5; 7 bases fit TRBD1. The V and J ends lost 6 bases and 5 bases, in that order; junction bases with no gene match: 15. Per the germline V gene, CDR1 is SQVTM and CDR2 is ANQGSEA. The CDR3 sequence is 15 residues long. The CDR3 sequence is CSVYHPRDRGETQYF. The CDR3 DNA is TGCAGCGTGTACCACCCCCGGGACAGAGGGGAGACCCAGTACTTC.

J is TRBJ2-7 and V is TRBV11-2; D call uncertain. This CDR3 region has 15 residues. V lost 5 bases and J 3 bases, leaving 17 bases between the germline ends. Germline V lookup: CDR1 SGHAT, CDR2 FQNNGV. The CDR3 coding sequence is TGTGCCAGCAGCGCAAGGCAGGTGGGCGTCTACGAGCAGTACTTC. This encodes CASSARQVGVYEQYF.

The chain links TRBV7-9 to TRBJ2-1; 7 nucleotides agree with TRBD1. Unmatched junction bases numbered 10, after V lost 5 bases and J lost 6 bases. The CDR3 consists of 15 residues. In germline, CDR1 is SEHNR, CDR2 FQNEAQ (reference sequence). CDR3: CASSPTGERRNEQFF. The CDR3 bases are TGTGCCAGCAGCCCTACAGGGGAGAGGCGCAATGAGCAGTTCTTC.

The rearrangement joins TRBV30 to TRBJ1-2; 10 nucleotides match TRBD1. CDR1 is GTSNPN, CDR2 SVGIG, per germline (reference sequence). The CDR3 has 14 residues. Trimming took 2 bases from V and 5 from J; bases not matched to a gene: 5. DNA for the CDR3: TGTGCCTGGAGTAAGGGACAGGGGATATATGGCTACACCTTC. It yields the protein CAWSKGQGIYGYTF.

This clone occurred a few times. The sample has other DNA sequences that encode this CDR3 too. This chain links TRBV7-9 with TRBJ1-2; D unresolved. V dropped 2 bases and J dropped 3 bases, with 7 bases sitting between them. Germline loops: CDR1 SEHNR, CDR2 FQNEAQ (reference sequence). CDR3 length: 13 amino acids. The CDR3 reads CASSLRGDYGYTF. The CDR3 DNA follows: TGTGCCAGCAGCTTACGTGGAGACTATGGCTACACCTTC. The full variable domain, completed using reference TRBV7-9 and TRBJ1-2, is DTGVSQNPRHKITKRGQNVTFRCDPISEHNRLYWYRQTLGQGPEFLTYFQNEAQLEKSRLLSDRFSAERPKGSFSTLEIQRTEQGDSAMYLCASSLRGDYGYTFGSGTRLTVV.